The rows below give T cell receptor beta chains drawn from one sample of a study of control samples from healthy donors and cancer patients. Assay used: immunoSEQ multiplex PCR; TCRdb lists only in-frame clones, some missing. The table has 150,000 to 170,000 clones, around 95% seen once. The sequenced sample consisted of blood. These receptors were taken from a man in his forties in good health. The CDR3 runs from the conserved cysteine through the conserved F or W. The D gene is left open where the match is weak. Size is omitted from some rows. Given values are once, few, many or a class for expanded clones.

DNA	CDR3	D	V	size	J
TGTGCCAGCAGCACCGGGACTAGGATCCACGAGCAGTACTTC	CASSTGTRIHEQYF	TRBD2	TRBV6-5	.	TRBJ2-7
TGCGCCAGCAGCCCGTCACGAAACAATGAGCAGTTCTTC	CASSPSRNNEQFF	.	TRBV5-1	once	TRBJ2-1
TGTGCCAGCAGTTACTCGCTAGATCCCGGGGAGCTGTTTTTT	CASSYSLDPGELFF	.	TRBV6-5	.	TRBJ2-2
TGTGCCAGCAGCCGGGCGGGACAGACTTACTATGGCTACACCTTC	CASSRAGQTYYGYTF	TRBD1	TRBV5-6	.	TRBJ1-2
TGTGCCAGCATCGGGGCGGGGGAATCGGCTTTCTTT	CASIGAGESAFF	.	TRBV7-9	.	TRBJ1-1
TGTGCCAGCAAAAGTGGGAACACTGAAGCTTTCTTT	CASKSGNTEAFF	.	TRBV6-5	.	TRBJ1-1
TGTGCCAGCAGCTTTGGGCTAGGGACCGCCGTCTGGGGCTACACCTTC	CASSFGLGTAVWGYTF	.	TRBV5-5	.	TRBJ1-2
TGTGCCAGCAGCTTCTCGGGGAACACTGAAGCTTTCTTT	CASSFSGNTEAFF	.	TRBV7-3	.	TRBJ1-1
TGTGCCAGCAGTTACCGGTCGCGCCCCGAGCAGTACTTC	CASSYRSRPEQYF	.	TRBV12-3/TRBV12-4	.	TRBJ2-7
TGTGCCAGCAGTTGGGGGGACAGGGACGGCGAGCAGTACTTC	CASSWGDRDGEQYF	TRBD1	TRBV6-2/TRBV6-3	.	TRBJ2-7
TGCGCCAGCAGCTTGGAGGGGGCGGATGGCTACACCTTC	CASSLEGADGYTF	TRBD1	TRBV5-1	.	TRBJ1-2
TGTGCCACCAGCCAGGGACAGGGTTTGTCCGGAGCTTTCTTT	CATSQGQGLSGAFF	TRBD1	TRBV24-1	.	TRBJ1-1
TGTGCCAGCAGCTTACAAGGGGCCACTGAAGCTTTCTTT	CASSLQGATEAFF	.	TRBV7-3	once	TRBJ1-1
TGCGCCAGCTCCCGGGACGGGAACACTGAAGCTTTCTTT	CASSRDGNTEAFF	.	TRBV10-1	.	TRBJ1-1
TGTGCCACCAGTGAGAGGGACAGGGGGCTACCCATAAGGGGAAACACCATATATTTT	CATSERDRGLPIRGNTIYF	TRBD1	TRBV24-1	.	TRBJ1-3
TGTGCCAGCAGCAATCAGAAGGGGGCCAACGAGCAGTACTTC	CASSNQKGANEQYF	TRBD1	TRBV5-4	.	TRBJ2-7
TGTGCCTACACAGGGGTACGGGATAATGAGCAGTTCTTC	CAYTGVRDNEQFF	TRBD1	TRBV30	.	TRBJ2-1
TGTGCCAGTAGGCGTAGCGGGGGCCCTTACGAGCAGTACTTC	CASRRSGGPYEQYF	TRBD2	TRBV19	.	TRBJ2-7
TGTGCCTGGAGTGTACCATATAGCAATCAGCCCCAGCATTTT	CAWSVPYSNQPQHF	.	TRBV30	.	TRBJ1-5
TGTGCCAGCAGTACCGGGACAGGGGCCGGCTACACCTTC	CASSTGTGAGYTF	TRBD1	TRBV6-5	.	TRBJ1-2
TGTGCCAGCAGTTTACTGGGGACAGGCTCTCTTGAAGCTTTCTTT	CASSLLGTGSLEAFF	TRBD1	TRBV28	.	TRBJ1-1
TGTGCCAGCAGCAAAGGAACAGGCTTAGCGCAGTATTTT	CASSKGTGLAQYF	.	TRBV21-1	.	TRBJ2-3
TGTGCCAGCAGCAAATTCGGAATGTTGGGGGGGAGAGCTTTCTTT	CASSKFGMLGGRAFF	.	TRBV21-1	.	TRBJ1-1
TGTGCCAGCAGTAACCTAGCGGGGGCGAACACCGGGGAGCTGTTTTTT	CASSNLAGANTGELFF	TRBD2	TRBV27	.	TRBJ2-2
TGTGCCAGCGCCTCTACAGGGAGTGCGGGCTACACCTTC	CASASTGSAGYTF	.	TRBV2	.	TRBJ1-2
TGCGCCAGCAGCTCGGGCTACTCTGGAAACACCATATATTTT	CASSSGYSGNTIYF	.	TRBV4-3	.	TRBJ1-3
TGTGCCAGTAGTATAGGAGGACAGTTGAACACTGAAGCTTTCTTT	CASSIGGQLNTEAFF	.	TRBV19	.	TRBJ1-1
TGTGCCAGCAGCCACAGGGATTATGATGGCTACACCTTC	CASSHRDYDGYTF	.	TRBV6-5	.	TRBJ1-2
TGTGCCAGCAGCTCCCTTTTGACAGGGCAATCTCAAGAGACCCAGTACTTC	CASSSLLTGQSQETQYF	TRBD1	TRBV28	.	TRBJ2-5
TGCGCCAGCAGCTCGACAGGGGTCGAGCAGTACTTC	CASSSTGVEQYF	TRBD1	TRBV5-1	.	TRBJ2-7
TGTGCCTGGAGTCTCCAGGCTAATCAGCCCCAGCATTTT	CAWSLQANQPQHF	.	TRBV30	.	TRBJ1-5
TGTGCCAGCAGTTTAGGAGGAGGAAACACCATATATTTT	CASSLGGGNTIYF	.	TRBV27	once	TRBJ1-3
TGTGCCAGCGGACTGAACAGGGTAGGCGGCTACACCTTC	CASGLNRVGGYTF	.	TRBV9	.	TRBJ1-2
TGTGCCAGCTCACAGGGACAGGGGTTTACAGATACGCAGTATTTT	CASSQGQGFTDTQYF	TRBD1	TRBV18	few	TRBJ2-3
TGTGCCAGCAGCGTGGGGCGTGGGGGTGGAGACACCGGGGAGCTGTTTTTT	CASSVGRGGGDTGELFF	.	TRBV9	.	TRBJ2-2
TGTGCCTGGAGCGGGACAGGTCTGGACGGCTACACCTTC	CAWSGTGLDGYTF	TRBD1	TRBV30	few	TRBJ1-2
TGCGCCAGCAGCCTGGGACTAGCGGGGGACACCGGGGAGCTGTTTTTT	CASSLGLAGDTGELFF	TRBD2	TRBV4-1	.	TRBJ2-2
TGTGCCAGCAGTTACGTCCAGGGGAAGAATCAGCCCCAGCATTTT	CASSYVQGKNQPQHF	.	TRBV6-6	.	TRBJ1-5
TGTGCCAGTGGGGCGGGTGATTCCTACGAGCAGTACTTC	CASGAGDSYEQYF	.	TRBV19	.	TRBJ2-7
TGTGCCAGCAGAGGCTCAGGGGCTCCCCAGCATTTT	CASRGSGAPQHF	.	TRBV2	.	TRBJ1-5
TGTGCCAGCAGCTTTCGGGTCTTGGGACGAGTCGGCGAAAAACTGTTTTTT	CASSFRVLGRVGEKLFF	.	TRBV11-2	.	TRBJ1-4
TGTGCCAGCAGTTTCAGGATCACAGGGGGATATGGTGGCTACACCTTC	CASSFRITGGYGGYTF	TRBD1	TRBV28	.	TRBJ1-2
TGTGCCAGCAGTGAGGGAAACCCTAACTTATGGCCCCAGCATTTT	CASSEGNPNLWPQHF	.	TRBV27	.	TRBJ1-5
TGTGCCAGCAGAGGGACACCGAACACTGAAGCTTTCTTT	CASRGTPNTEAFF	.	TRBV6-6	.	TRBJ1-1
TGTGCCAGCAGTGAAAAGACAGTGCCTAACTATGGCTACACCTTC	CASSEKTVPNYGYTF	.	TRBV6-1	.	TRBJ1-2
TGTGCCAGCAGCGTAGGGGACAGGGCGACCACCGGGGAGCTGTTTTTT	CASSVGDRATTGELFF	TRBD1	TRBV9	.	TRBJ2-2
TGTGCCAGCAGTTACCCTCGACAGGGGGCTGGGGGTCAGCCCCAGCATTTT	CASSYPRQGAGGQPQHF	TRBD1	TRBV28	.	TRBJ1-5
TGTGCCAGCACCGAAGCTCTGGGGGCGCGGCTTGGCTACACCTTC	CASTEALGARLGYTF	.	TRBV6-6	.	TRBJ1-2